This TCR beta chain was documented in a study of blood T cell repertoires in COVID-19. Whole-study context: The samples span acute and convalescent COVID-19 from the United States, Italy and Spain.

Cohort allocation depended upon clinical history that participants reported. Profiled with immunoSEQ multiplex PCR; TCRdb holds only in-frame clones, not every one. Altogether around 390,000 clones are present, around nine tenths being singletons, with the ten largest covering 10%. The CDR3 is 16 amino acids. Germline assignment: CDR1 SGHDN and CDR2 FVKESK. V was cut by 0 bases and J by 4 bases, with 13 bases left in between. The chain combines TRBV14 with TRBJ2-1; possible D gene TRBD2, 7 bases. This TCR came from a woman aged 50 to 60 who had recovered from COVID-19. Sequencing used PBMCs or T cells enriched from blood (not recorded which). This CDR3 is CASSQDGGGPYNEQFF. The CDR3 nucleotides read TGTGCCAGCAGCCAAGATGGGGGGGGGCCGTACAATGAGCAGTTCTTC.